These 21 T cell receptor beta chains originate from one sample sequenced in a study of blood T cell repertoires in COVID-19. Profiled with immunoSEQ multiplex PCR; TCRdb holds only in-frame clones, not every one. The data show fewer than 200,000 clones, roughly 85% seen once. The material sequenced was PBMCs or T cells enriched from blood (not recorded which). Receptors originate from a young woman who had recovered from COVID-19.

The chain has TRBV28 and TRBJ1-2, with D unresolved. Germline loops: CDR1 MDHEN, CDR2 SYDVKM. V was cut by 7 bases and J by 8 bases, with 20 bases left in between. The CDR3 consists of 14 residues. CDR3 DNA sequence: TGTGCCAGCAAATCGGAGGTAGAAGGACGCGGCTACACCTTC. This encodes CASKSEVEGRGYTF.

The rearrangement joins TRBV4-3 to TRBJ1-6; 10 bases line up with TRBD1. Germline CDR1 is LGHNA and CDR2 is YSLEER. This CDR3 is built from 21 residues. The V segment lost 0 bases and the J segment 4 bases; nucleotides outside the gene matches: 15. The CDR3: CASSQDDIRSGTGDYNSPLHF. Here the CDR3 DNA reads TGCGCCAGCAGCCAAGACGACATACGATCCGGGACAGGGGATTATAATTCACCCCTCCACTTT.

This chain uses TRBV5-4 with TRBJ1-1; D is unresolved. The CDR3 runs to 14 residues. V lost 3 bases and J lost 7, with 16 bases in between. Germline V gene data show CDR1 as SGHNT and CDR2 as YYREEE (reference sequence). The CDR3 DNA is TGTGCCAGCAGCTGGGAGAGTCAGCCTTTTGAAGCTTTCTTT. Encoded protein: CASSWESQPFEAFF.

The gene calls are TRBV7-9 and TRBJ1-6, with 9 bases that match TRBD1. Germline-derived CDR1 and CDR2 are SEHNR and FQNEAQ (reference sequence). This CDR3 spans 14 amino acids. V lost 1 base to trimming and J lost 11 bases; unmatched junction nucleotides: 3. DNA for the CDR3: TGTGCCAGCAGCTTAGACAGGGGGCTGACACCCCTCCACTTT. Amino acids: CASSLDRGLTPLHF.

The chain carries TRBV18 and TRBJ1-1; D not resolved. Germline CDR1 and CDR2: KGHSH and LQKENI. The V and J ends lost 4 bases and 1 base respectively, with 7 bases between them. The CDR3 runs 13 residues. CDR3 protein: CASSRNKNTEAFF. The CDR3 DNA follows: TGTGCCAGCTCACGAAACAAGAACACTGAAGCTTTCTTT.

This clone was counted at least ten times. For the CDR3, the DNA is TGTGCCAGCAGCACGGGGAGTTTAGCACCCCTCCACTTT. Protein product: CASSTGSLAPLHF. This chain uses TRBV11-3 with TRBJ1-6; D uncertain. V was clipped by 5 bases and J by 11 bases, with 13 bases between them. Germline V gives CDR1 SGHNT, CDR2 YENEEA. The CDR3 is 13 residues long.

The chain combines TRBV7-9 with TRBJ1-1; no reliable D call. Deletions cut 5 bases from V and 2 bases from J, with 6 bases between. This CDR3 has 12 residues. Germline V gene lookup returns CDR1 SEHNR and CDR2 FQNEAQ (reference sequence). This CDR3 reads CASSRLNTEAFF. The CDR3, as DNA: TGTGCCAGCAGCAGACTTAACACTGAAGCTTTCTTT.

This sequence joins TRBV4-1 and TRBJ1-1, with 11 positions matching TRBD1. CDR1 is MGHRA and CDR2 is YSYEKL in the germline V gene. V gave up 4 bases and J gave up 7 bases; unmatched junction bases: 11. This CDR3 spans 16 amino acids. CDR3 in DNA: TGCGCCAGCAGCCTCCTGGACAGGGGGCAGTCTGATGAAGCTTTCTTT. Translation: CASSLLDRGQSDEAFF.

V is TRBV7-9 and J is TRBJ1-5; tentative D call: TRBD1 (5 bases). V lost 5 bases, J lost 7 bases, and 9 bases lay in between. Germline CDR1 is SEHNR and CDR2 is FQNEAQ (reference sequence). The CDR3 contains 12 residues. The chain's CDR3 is CASSTDSQPQHF. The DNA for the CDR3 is TGTGCCAGCAGCACAGACAGCCAGCCCCAGCATTTT.

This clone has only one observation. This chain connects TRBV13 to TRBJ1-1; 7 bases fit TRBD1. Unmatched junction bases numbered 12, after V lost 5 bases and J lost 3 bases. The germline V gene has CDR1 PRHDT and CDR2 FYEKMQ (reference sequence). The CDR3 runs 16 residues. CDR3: CASSHLFGTEDTEAFF. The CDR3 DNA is TGTGCCAGCAGCCACCTTTTTGGGACAGAGGACACTGAAGCTTTCTTT. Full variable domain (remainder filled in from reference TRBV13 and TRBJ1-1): AAGVIQSPRHLIKEKRETATLKCYPIPRHDTVYWYQQGPGQDPQFLISFYEKMQSDKGSIPDRFSAQQFSDYHSELNMSSLELGDSALYFCASSHLFGTEDTEAFFGQGTRLTVV.

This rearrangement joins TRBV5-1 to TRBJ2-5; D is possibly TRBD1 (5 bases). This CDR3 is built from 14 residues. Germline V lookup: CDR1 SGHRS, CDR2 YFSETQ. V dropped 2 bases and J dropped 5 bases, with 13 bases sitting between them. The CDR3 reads CASSFRQIWETQYF. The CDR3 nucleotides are TGCGCCAGCAGCTTTAGACAGATCTGGGAGACCCAGTACTTC. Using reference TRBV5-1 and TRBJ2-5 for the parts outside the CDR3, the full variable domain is KAGVTQTPRYLIKTRGQQVTLSCSPISGHRSVSWYQQTPGQGLQFLFEYFSETQRNKGNFPGRFSGRQFSNSRSEMNVSTLELGDSALYLCASSFRQIWETQYFGPGTRLLVL.

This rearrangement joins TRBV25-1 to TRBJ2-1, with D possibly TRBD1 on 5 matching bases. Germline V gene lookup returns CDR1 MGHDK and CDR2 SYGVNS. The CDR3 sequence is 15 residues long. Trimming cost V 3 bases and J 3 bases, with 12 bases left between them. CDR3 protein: CASSDPGMNYNEQFF. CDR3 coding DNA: TGTGCCAGCAGTGACCCAGGGATGAACTACAATGAGCAGTTCTTC.

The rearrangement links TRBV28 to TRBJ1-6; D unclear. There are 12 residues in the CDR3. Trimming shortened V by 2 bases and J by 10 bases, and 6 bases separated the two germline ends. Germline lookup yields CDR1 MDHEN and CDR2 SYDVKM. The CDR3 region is CASSLIPSPLHF. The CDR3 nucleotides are TGTGCCAGCAGTTTAATCCCGTCACCCCTCCACTTT. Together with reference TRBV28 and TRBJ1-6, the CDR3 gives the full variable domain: DVKVTQSSRYLVKRTGEKVFLECVQDMDHENMFWYRQDPGLGLRLIYFSYDVKMKEKGDIPEGYSVSREKKERFSLILESASTNQTSMYLCASSLIPSPLHFGNGTRLTVT.

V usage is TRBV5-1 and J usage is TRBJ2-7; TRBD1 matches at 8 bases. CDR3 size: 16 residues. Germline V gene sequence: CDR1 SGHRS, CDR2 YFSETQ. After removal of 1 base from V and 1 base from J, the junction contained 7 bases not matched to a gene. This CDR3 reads CASSLRQGAGSYEQYF. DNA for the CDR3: TGCGCCAGCAGCTTGCGGCAGGGGGCTGGATCCTACGAGCAGTACTTC.

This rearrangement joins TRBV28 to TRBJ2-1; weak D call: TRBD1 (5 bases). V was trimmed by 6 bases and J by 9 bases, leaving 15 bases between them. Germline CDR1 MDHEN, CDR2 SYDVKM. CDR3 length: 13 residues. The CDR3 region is CASRPAGLGEQFF. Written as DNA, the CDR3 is TGTGCCAGCAGGCCGGCAGGGCTCGGTGAGCAGTTCTTC.

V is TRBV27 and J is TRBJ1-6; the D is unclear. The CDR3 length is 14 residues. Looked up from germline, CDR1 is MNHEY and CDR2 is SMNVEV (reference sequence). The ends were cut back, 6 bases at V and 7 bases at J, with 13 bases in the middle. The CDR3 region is CASSREVGNSPLHF. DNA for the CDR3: TGTGCCAGCAGCCGCGAGGTCGGAAATTCACCCCTCCACTTT.

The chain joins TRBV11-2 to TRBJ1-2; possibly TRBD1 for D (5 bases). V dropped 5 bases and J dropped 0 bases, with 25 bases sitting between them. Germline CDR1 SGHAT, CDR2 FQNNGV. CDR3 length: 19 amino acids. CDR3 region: CASSPEPYMGPGANYGYTF. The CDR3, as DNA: TGTGCCAGCAGCCCTGAACCCTACATGGGGCCAGGTGCTAACTATGGCTACACCTTC.

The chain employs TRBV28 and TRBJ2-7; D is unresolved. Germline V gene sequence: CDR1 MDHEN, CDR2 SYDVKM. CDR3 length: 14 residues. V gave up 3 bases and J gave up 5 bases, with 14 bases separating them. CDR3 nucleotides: TGTGCCAGCAGTTTCCCCCCCCCGAGGCACGAGCAGTACTTC. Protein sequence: CASSFPPPRHEQYF.

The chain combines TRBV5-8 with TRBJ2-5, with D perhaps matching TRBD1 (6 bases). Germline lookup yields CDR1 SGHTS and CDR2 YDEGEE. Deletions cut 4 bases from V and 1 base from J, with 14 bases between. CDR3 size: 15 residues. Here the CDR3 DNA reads TGTGCCAGCAGCATCGGCACAGGGACCCAAGAGACCCAGTACTTC. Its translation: CASSIGTGTQETQYF.

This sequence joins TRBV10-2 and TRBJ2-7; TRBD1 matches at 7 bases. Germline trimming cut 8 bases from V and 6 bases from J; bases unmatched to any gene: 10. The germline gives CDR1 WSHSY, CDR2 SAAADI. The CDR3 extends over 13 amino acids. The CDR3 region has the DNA TGCGCCAGCCTACAGGGGAGAGGGTTCGAGCAGTACTTC. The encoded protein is CASLQGRGFEQYF.

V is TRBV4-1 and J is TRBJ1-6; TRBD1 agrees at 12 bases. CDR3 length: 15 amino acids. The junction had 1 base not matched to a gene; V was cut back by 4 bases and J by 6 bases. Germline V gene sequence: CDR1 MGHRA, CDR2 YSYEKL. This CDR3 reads CASSPGQGANSPLHF. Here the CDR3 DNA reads TGCGCCAGCAGCCCGGGACAGGGGGCTAATTCACCCCTCCACTTT.